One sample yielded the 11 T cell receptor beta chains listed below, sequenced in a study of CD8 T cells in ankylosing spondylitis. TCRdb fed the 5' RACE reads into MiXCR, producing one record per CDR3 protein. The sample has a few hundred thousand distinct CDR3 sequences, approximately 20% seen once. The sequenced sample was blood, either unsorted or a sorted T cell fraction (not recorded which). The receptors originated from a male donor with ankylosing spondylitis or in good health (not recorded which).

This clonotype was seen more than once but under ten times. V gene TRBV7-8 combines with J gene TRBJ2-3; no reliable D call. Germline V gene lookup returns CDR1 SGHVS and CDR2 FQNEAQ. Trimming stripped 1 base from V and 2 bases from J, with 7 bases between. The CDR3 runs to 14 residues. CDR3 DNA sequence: TGTGCCAGCAGCTTAGTTGAGTACACAGATACGCAGTATTTT. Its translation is CASSLVEYTDTQYF.

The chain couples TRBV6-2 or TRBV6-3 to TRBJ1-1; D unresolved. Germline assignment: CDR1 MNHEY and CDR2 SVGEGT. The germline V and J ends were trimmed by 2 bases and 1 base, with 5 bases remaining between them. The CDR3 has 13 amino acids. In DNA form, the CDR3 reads TGTGCCAGCAGTTACGAGTCGAACACTGAAGCTTTCTTT. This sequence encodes CASSYESNTEAFF.

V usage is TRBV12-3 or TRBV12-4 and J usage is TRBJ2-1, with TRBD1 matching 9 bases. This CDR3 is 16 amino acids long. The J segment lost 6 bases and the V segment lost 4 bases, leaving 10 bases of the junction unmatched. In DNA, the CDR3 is TGTGCCAGCAGTTCCCCCGGGACAGGGCTCTCCAATGAGCAGTTCTTC. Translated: CASSSPGTGLSNEQFF.

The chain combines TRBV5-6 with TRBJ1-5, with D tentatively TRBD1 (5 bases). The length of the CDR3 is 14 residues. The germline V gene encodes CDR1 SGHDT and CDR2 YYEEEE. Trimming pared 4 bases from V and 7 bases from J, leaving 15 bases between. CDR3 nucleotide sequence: TGTGCCAGCAGCCAAGGAGGCTCAGGGCAGCCCCAGCATTTT. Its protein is CASSQGGSGQPQHF.

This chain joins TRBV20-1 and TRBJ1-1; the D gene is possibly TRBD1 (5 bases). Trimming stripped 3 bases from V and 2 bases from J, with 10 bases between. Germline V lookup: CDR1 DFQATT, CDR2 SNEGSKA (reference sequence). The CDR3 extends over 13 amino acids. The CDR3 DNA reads TGCAGTGCTAGGTCACAGGTCAACACTGAAGCTTTCTTT. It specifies CSARSQVNTEAFF.

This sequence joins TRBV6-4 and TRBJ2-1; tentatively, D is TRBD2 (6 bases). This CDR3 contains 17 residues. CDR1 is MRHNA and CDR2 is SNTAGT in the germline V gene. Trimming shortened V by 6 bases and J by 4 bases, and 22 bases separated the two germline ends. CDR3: CASSPTRFTQKYNEQFF. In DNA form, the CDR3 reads TGTGCCAGCAGCCCGACTAGATTTACCCAGAAGTACAATGAGCAGTTCTTC.

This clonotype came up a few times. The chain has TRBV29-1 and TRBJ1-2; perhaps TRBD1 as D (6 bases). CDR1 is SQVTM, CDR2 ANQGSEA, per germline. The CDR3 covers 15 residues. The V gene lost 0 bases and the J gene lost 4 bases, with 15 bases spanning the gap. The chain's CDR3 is CSVEDQETGLYGYTF. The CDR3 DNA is TGCAGCGTTGAAGATCAAGAGACAGGCCTCTATGGCTACACCTTC.

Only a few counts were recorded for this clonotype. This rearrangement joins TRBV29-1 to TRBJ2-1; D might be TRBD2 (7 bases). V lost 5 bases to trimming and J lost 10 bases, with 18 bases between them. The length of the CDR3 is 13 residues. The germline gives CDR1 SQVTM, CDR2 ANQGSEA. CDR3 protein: CSVSPRGGGEQFF. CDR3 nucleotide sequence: TGCAGCGTTTCCCCGAGGGGGGGCGGCGAGCAGTTCTTC.

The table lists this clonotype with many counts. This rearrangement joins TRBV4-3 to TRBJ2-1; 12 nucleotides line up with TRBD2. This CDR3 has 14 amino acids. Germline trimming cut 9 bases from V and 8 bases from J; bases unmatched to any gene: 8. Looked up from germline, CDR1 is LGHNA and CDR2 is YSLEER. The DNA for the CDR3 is TGCGCCAGAACATCTAGCGGGAGGGTCCATGAGCAGTTCTTC. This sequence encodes CARTSSGRVHEQFF.

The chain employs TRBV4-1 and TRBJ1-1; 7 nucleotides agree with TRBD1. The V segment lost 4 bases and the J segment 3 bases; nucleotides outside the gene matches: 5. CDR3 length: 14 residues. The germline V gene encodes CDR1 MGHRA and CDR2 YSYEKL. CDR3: CASSLTTGYTEAFF. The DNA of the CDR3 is TGCGCCAGCAGCCTTACGACAGGGTACACTGAAGCTTTCTTT.

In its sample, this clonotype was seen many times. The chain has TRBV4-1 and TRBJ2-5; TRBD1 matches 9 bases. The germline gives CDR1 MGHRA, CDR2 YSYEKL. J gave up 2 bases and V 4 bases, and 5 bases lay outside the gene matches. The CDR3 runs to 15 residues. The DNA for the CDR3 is TGCGCCAGCAGCCCCCGGGACAGGGCTCAAGAGACCCAGTACTTC. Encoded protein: CASSPRDRAQETQYF.